This T cell receptor beta chain was captured in a study of identical twins. Broader study findings: Weaker excess twin sharing was seen among beta out-of-frame sequences.

Worth noting for this clonotype: Antigen specificity is unknown. One end of the junction fails to match germline, which may point to a read error.

Template switching introduced a universal primer site, and the cDNA bore unique molecular identifiers. MiXCR, applied by TCRdb to the 5' RACE reads, yields one record per CDR3 protein. The sample has approximately 1.8 million distinct CDR3 sequences; less than 40% are singletons. CDR1 and CDR2 (germline): LGHDT, YNNKEL (reference sequence). The CDR3 is 17 residues long. The TCR sequence derives from a newborn girl in good health. The chain links TRBV3-1 to TRBJ2-3; D is ambiguous. The sequencing sample was made of cord blood. The CDR3 nucleotides are TGTGCCAGCAGCCAAGAGTCATACGGATTTCGCACAGATACGCCGTATTTT. Residues: CASSQESYGFRTDTPYF.